The rows below give T cell receptor beta chains drawn from one sample of a study of T cell repertoires in cytomegalovirus infection. No cognate antigen is known for these TCRs. TCRdb reprocessed the reads with MiXCR, giving one entry per CDR3 protein. The data show approximately 730,000 distinct CDR3 sequences, roughly 33% seen once. The sample in question was cultured PBMCs, obtained from culture after CMV antigen stimulation. The receptors were gathered from a human donor in good health (CMV status not recorded). Some clones in this sample may be carry-over from other donors' samples. CDR3s include the opening cysteine and the closing phenylalanine or tryptophan.

>TRBV5-1|TRBJ1-1
CASGAGTAGTEAFF
>TRBV9|TRBJ2-5
CASSVEGLARRGTQYF
>TRBV4-1|TRBJ2-1
CASSQGGRSPFF
>TRBV28|TRBJ1-4
CASLDSRINEKLFF
>TRBV7-2|TRBJ2-7
CASSISPHMDEQYF
>TRBV2|TRBJ2-3
CASSEDHTQYF
>TRBV11-2|TRBJ2-5
CASSLDGLAGGGLETQYF
>TRBV7-2|TRBJ1-3
CASSLLSPRSGNTIYF
>TRBV12-3/TRBV12-4|TRBJ1-1
CADLVVVWNTEAFF
>TRBV6-5|TRBJ2-2
CASSYGGVSTGELFF
>TRBV19|TRBJ1-1
CASSMRGHDTEAFF
>TRBV14|TRBJ1-4
CASSRLGTGQREKLFF
>TRBV5-1|TRBJ2-3
CASSFGFQPGAITDTQYF
>TRBV6-1|TRBJ1-6
CASSEEGRQVISPLHF
>TRBV7-2|TRBJ2-6
CASSQGVSGANVLTF
>TRBV18|TRBJ2-1
CASSPPSLRTYNEQFF
>TRBV7-2|TRBJ2-5
CASGPLETQYF
>TRBV11-2|TRBJ2-3
CASSLDSGPQFF
>TRBV9|TRBJ2-7
CASSAPGAPPYEQYF
>TRBV5-6|TRBJ2-1
CASSLAGTSPLGQFF
>TRBV11-2|TRBJ2-7
CASSLGLGIEQYF
>TRBV4-2|TRBJ2-2
CASSQEQAGPGTGELFF
>TRBV18|TRBJ1-5
CASSYQGASNQPQHF
>TRBV7-2|TRBJ2-1
CASSFFDEQFF
>TRBV19|TRBJ1-1
CASKRPWGTEAFF
>TRBV4-1|TRBJ1-2
CASSQTGQENYGYTF
>TRBV6-1|TRBJ2-7
CASKTGTSGGYEQYF
>TRBV7-9|TRBJ2-2
CAARTGITGELFF
>TRBV20-1|TRBJ2-7
CSANSVTPGGEQYF
>TRBV9|TRBJ1-3
CASSVGGDSGNTIYF
>TRBV12-3/TRBV12-4|TRBJ2-1
CASSLAGTSEDNEQFF
>TRBV7-2|TRBJ2-1
CASSLVVSGGNEQFF
>TRBV5-4|TRBJ2-3
CASSFRGARDTQYF
>TRBV7-2|TRBJ2-1
CASSPRGGGLSSYNEQFF
>TRBV19|TRBJ2-7
CASSMGRGYEQYF
>TRBV11-2|TRBJ2-3
CASSLESIKRGADTQYF
>TRBV2|TRBJ2-1
CAREAPRGRGGNEQFF
>TRBV19|TRBJ2-2
CASSTTWGGYLTGELFF
>TRBV19|TRBJ2-1
CASSLDRGLMDEQFF
>TRBV20-1|TRBJ1-1
CSARDPKAGGDTEAFF
>TRBV2|TRBJ2-2
CASSEMITTTGELFF
>TRBV19|TRBJ1-5
CASSVAGNQPQHF
>TRBV7-2|TRBJ1-5
CASSPRGVSNQPQHF
>TRBV20-1|TRBJ2-3
CSAREISGGADTQYF
>TRBV20-1|TRBJ2-1
CSAGPTSGGALGTYNEQFF
>TRBV30|TRBJ2-1
CAWSVGGIVNEQFF
>TRBV20-1|TRBJ1-1
CSARGAGGTEAFF
>TRBV7-9|TRBJ1-1
CASSLAQGRTEAFF
>TRBV5-1|TRBJ2-1
CASSLAGGPENEQFF
>TRBV19|TRBJ1-1
CASSIGQENTEAFF
>TRBV7-2|TRBJ2-5
CASSSSMGRQETQYF
>TRBV7-2|TRBJ2-1
CASSLGTTSYNEQFF
>TRBV12-5|TRBJ2-1
CASGLSPDGSQVIHNEQFF
>TRBV7-2|TRBJ1-3
CASSPQGFYAGNTIYF